This TCR beta chain was recovered during a study of cytomegalovirus exposure and HLA in healthy donors. There are 11 residues in the CDR3. CDR1 and CDR2 from the germline V gene are SGHTA and FQGTGA. V lost 5 bases to trimming and J lost 4 bases, with 6 bases between them. The assay was immunoSEQ multiplex PCR, and TCRdb's table has in-frame clones only and misses some. The sample has hundreds of thousands of clones; 83% are singletons. This clonotype originated in a woman between 18 and 29 years old in good health and CMV-seronegative. The sample was PBMCs. V is TRBV7-3 and J is TRBJ2-7; D unresolved. The CDR3 DNA sequence: TGTGCCAGCAGCCTTCCATACGAGCAGTACTTC. This gives the protein CASSLPYEQYF. The full variable domain, completed using reference TRBV7-3 and TRBJ2-7, is GAGVSQTPSNKVTEKGKYVELRCDPISGHTALYWYRQSLGQGPEFLIYFQGTGAADDSGLPNDRFFAVRPEGSVSTLKIQRTERGDSAVYLCASSLPYEQYFGPGTRLTVT.